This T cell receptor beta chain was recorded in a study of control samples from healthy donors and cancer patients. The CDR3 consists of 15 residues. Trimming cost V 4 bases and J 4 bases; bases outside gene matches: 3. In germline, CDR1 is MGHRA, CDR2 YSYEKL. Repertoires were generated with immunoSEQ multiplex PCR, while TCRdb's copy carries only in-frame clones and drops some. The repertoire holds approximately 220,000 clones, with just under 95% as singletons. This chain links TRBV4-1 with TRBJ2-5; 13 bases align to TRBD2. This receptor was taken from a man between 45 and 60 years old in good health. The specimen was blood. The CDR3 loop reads CASSLRTSGGETQYF. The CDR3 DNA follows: TGCGCCAGCAGCCTCCGGACTAGCGGGGGAGAGACCCAGTACTTC.